Only one count was recorded for the clone carrying this TCR beta chain. The germline CDR1 and CDR2 sequences are SGHRS and YFSETQ. The CDR3 is 14 residues long. V shed 3 bases and J shed 6 bases, with 16 bases lying between them. The data were taken from a study of blood T cell repertoires in COVID-19. As for the study in general: Some COVID-19 samples were acute and others convalescent; all came from the United States, Italy and Spain. From T cells, B-cell-depleted T cells, or PBMCs came the material, which was cDNA or gDNA.

Measured with immunoSEQ multiplex PCR; TCRdb has only the in-frame clones, and not every one. The repertoire holds 250,000 or so clones, approximately 86% seen once, with 8.5% to 9% in the top ten. This TCR derives from a man between 40 and 49 years old with active or convalescent COVID-19. Material: peripheral blood. The J gene is TRBJ2-7, the V gene TRBV5-1; TRBD2 might be the D (6 bases). Written as DNA, the CDR3 is TGCGCCAGCAGCTCCGACGGTGGGGGAGGCGAGCAGTACTTC. Translated: CASSSDGGGGEQYF.